A single sample gave rise to the 27 T cell receptor beta chains below, sequenced in a study of technical replicates of blood from a handful of donors. Sequenced by immunoSEQ multiplex PCR; TCRdb stores in-frame clones only, minus some. The sample consists of approximately 85,000 clones, 85% to 95% of them appearing once. Sequencing used T cells isolated from PBMCs. These receptors were collected from a human donor in good health.

The gene calls are TRBV18 and TRBJ2-7; 9 bases match TRBD1. CDR1 is KGHSH and CDR2 is LQKENI in the germline V gene. This CDR3 contains 15 residues. V shed 3 bases, J shed 6 bases, and the junction held 9 bases outside the gene matches. CDR3 sequence: CASSPSGTGILEQYF. The CDR3 nucleotides are TGTGCCAGCTCACCTTCCGGGACAGGGATACTCGAGCAGTACTTC.

J is TRBJ1-5 and V is TRBV4-1; no firm D call. Germline-derived CDR1 and CDR2 are MGHRA and YSYEKL. This CDR3 comprises 15 residues. V shed 1 base and J shed 6 bases, with 13 bases lying between them. The CDR3 region is CASSQAPPVPQPQHF. CDR3 nucleotide sequence: TGCGCCAGCAGCCAAGCGCCACCGGTCCCTCAGCCCCAGCATTTT.

This chain connects TRBV27 to TRBJ2-3; D call uncertain. V lost 3 bases and J lost 2, with 12 bases in between. The CDR3 runs to 15 residues. CDR1 and CDR2 (germline): MNHEY, SMNVEV (reference sequence). The CDR3 bases are TGTGCCAGCAGTTTGCGAAGAATTTACACAGATACGCAGTATTTT. Translating it yields CASSLRRIYTDTQYF.

The chain has TRBV9 and TRBJ1-3, with TRBD1 as a possible D gene (5 bases). This CDR3 contains 15 residues. Germline values: CDR1 SGDLS, CDR2 YYNGEE. The V end lost 2 bases, the J end lost 4 bases, and 13 bases lay between the germline ends. CDR3 sequence: CASSVVGGAGNTIYF. The CDR3 DNA follows: TGTGCCAGCAGCGTGGTCGGGGGAGCGGGAAACACCATATATTTT.

This chain connects TRBV10-3 to TRBJ2-3; no clear D gene. Germline loops: CDR1 ENHRY, CDR2 SYGVKD. The CDR3 loop spans 11 amino acids. With 4 bases removed from V and 5 bases from J, the gap between germline ends came to 4 bases. In nucleotides, the CDR3 is TGTGCCATCAGTGGGAGAGATACGCAGTATTTT. Protein product: CAISGRDTQYF.

The chain employs TRBV6-5 and TRBJ2-1; D uncertain. CDR3 length: 15 amino acids. Germline values: CDR1 MNHEY, CDR2 SVGAGI. V was pared by 5 bases and J by 9 bases, with 20 bases between. The DNA for the CDR3 is TGTGCCAGCAGTAAGCGATCCTTAGTCGTGAGTGAGCAGTTCTTC. Its protein is CASSKRSLVVSEQFF.

The chain recombines TRBV6-1 with TRBJ1-5; D call uncertain. The length of the CDR3 is 15 residues. Trimming took 3 bases from V and 5 from J, leaving 14 bases between them. The germline V gene has CDR1 MNHNS and CDR2 SASEGT. CDR3 in DNA: TGTGCCAGCAGTGATAGGAGCAGAGCATATCAGCCCCAGCATTTT. Its translation: CASSDRSRAYQPQHF.

V usage is TRBV30 and J usage is TRBJ1-4; unclear D gene. CDR3 size: 13 residues. V was clipped by 4 bases and J by 7 bases, with 13 bases between them. CDR1 and CDR2 (germline): GTSNPN, SVGIG (reference sequence). The DNA of the CDR3 is TGTGCCTGGAATTGGAGGGTCGGTGAAAAACTGTTTTTT. Amino acids: CAWNWRVGEKLFF.

V is TRBV5-1 and J is TRBJ2-7, with a weak D call TRBD2 (6 bases). The V gene lost 1 base and the J gene lost 1 base, with 12 bases spanning the gap. The CDR3 has 15 residues. Per the germline V gene, CDR1 is SGHRS and CDR2 is YFSETQ. CDR3: CASSLSRGMSYEQYF. The CDR3 nucleotides are TGCGCCAGCAGCTTGTCACGGGGGATGTCCTACGAGCAGTACTTC.

This sequence joins TRBV15 and TRBJ1-5, with 7 nucleotides matching TRBD1. CDR1 is LNHNV, CDR2 YYDKDF, per germline (reference sequence). Trimming removed 4 bases from V and 2 bases from J; junction bases left unmatched: 11. This CDR3 has 17 amino acids. CDR3: CATSIRPGTVGNQPQHF. For the CDR3, the DNA is TGTGCCACCAGCATTCGACCCGGGACAGTTGGCAATCAGCCCCAGCATTTT.

The V gene is TRBV6-5, the J gene TRBJ1-2; no reliable D call. The CDR3 runs to 15 residues. The V end was cut by 0 bases, the J end by 4 bases, with 12 bases between. Germline V lookup: CDR1 MNHEY, CDR2 SVGAGI. The CDR3 reads CASSYSQRTFYGYTF. The CDR3, as DNA: TGTGCCAGCAGTTACTCGCAGCGTACCTTCTATGGCTACACCTTC.

This sequence joins TRBV5-1 and TRBJ2-1, with D possibly TRBD2 on 6 matching bases. Trimming took off 1 base at V and 2 bases at J, with 10 bases between the two ends. The germline V gene encodes CDR1 SGHRS and CDR2 YFSETQ. This CDR3 has 15 residues. The CDR3, as DNA: TGCGCCAGCAGCTTGTTGCCGGGGGCCTACAATGAGCAGTTCTTC. Translated: CASSLLPGAYNEQFF.

V gene TRBV5-5 combines with J gene TRBJ1-3; D unclear. V was pared by 4 bases and J by 1 base, with 3 bases between. From germline, CDR1 is SGHKS and CDR2 YYEKEE (reference sequence). The length of the CDR3 is 12 residues. CDR3 amino acids: CASSVSGNTIYF. The CDR3 DNA sequence: TGTGCCAGCAGCGTATCTGGAAACACCATATATTTT. The variable domain in full, with the rest retrieved from reference TRBV5-5 and TRBJ1-3, is DAGVTQSPTHLIKTRGQQVTLRCSPISGHKSVSWYQQVLGQGPQFIFQYYEKEERGRGNFPDRFSARQFPNYSSELNVNALLLGDSALYLCASSVSGNTIYFGEGSWLTVV.

This clone was observed a single time. The CDR3 sequence is CASSASTGGEETQYF. CDR3 DNA sequence: TGCGCCAGCAGCGCGTCGACAGGGGGCGAGGAGACCCAGTACTTC. This chain joins TRBV5-1 and TRBJ2-5; the match to TRBD1 covers 10 bases. V lost 4 bases, J lost 5 bases, and 8 bases stayed unmatched. There are 15 residues in the CDR3. Germline lookup yields CDR1 SGHRS and CDR2 YFSETQ.

The chain combines TRBV5-1 with TRBJ2-6; 7 bases match TRBD1. In germline, CDR1 is SGHRS, CDR2 YFSETQ. The CDR3 has 17 residues. The V and J ends lost 1 base and 2 bases, in that order; junction bases with no gene match: 6. CDR3: CASSLSNRGAGANVLTF. The CDR3 DNA reads as TGCGCCAGCAGCTTGTCTAACAGGGGCGCTGGGGCCAACGTCCTGACTTTC.

This chain uses TRBV27 with TRBJ2-5; 7 bases are shared with TRBD1. The CDR3 totals 15 residues. Per the germline V gene, CDR1 is MNHEY and CDR2 is SMNVEV (reference sequence). With V trimmed by 5 bases and J by 2 bases, 8 bases remained unmatched. The CDR3 here is CASSPGTAPQETQYF. CDR3 in DNA: TGTGCCAGCAGTCCGGGGACAGCCCCACAAGAGACCCAGTACTTC.

The V and J genes are TRBV14 and TRBJ1-2, with D unclear. The CDR3 is made up of 13 amino acids. With 2 bases removed from V and 4 bases from J, the gap between germline ends came to 8 bases. Germline V gene data show CDR1 as SGHDN and CDR2 as FVKESK. The CDR3 DNA follows: TGTGCCAGCAGCCAATGGCCACGCTATGGCTACACCTTC. Protein: CASSQWPRYGYTF.

This chain uses TRBV10-1 with TRBJ1-2, with D uncertain. This CDR3 has 13 residues. Germline V gene sequence: CDR1 WNHNN, CDR2 SYGVQD (reference sequence). V was shortened by 2 bases and J by 4 bases, with 8 bases between the two germline ends. The CDR3 DNA reads TGCGCCAGCAGTGAGGGTCGGAGCTATGGCTACACCTTC. It translates to CASSEGRSYGYTF.

The chain combines TRBV7-9 with TRBJ2-5, with TRBD1 matching over 7 bases. The length of the CDR3 is 18 residues. CDR1 is SEHNR and CDR2 is FQNEAQ in the germline V gene (reference sequence). V lost 0 bases, J lost 7 bases, and 17 bases stayed unmatched. The CDR3 spells CASSLALGRTGASGTQYF. CDR3 nucleotides: TGTGCCAGCAGCTTAGCCCTAGGAAGAACAGGGGCCTCGGGGACCCAGTACTTC.

V and J are TRBV7-9 and TRBJ1-3; TRBD1 might be the D (6 bases). Trimming shortened V by 4 bases and J by 4 bases, and 11 bases separated the two germline ends. The CDR3 sequence is 14 residues long. The germline V gene has CDR1 SEHNR and CDR2 FQNEAQ (reference sequence). CDR3 in amino acids: CASSWAGAGNTIYF. Written as DNA, the CDR3 is TGTGCCAGCAGCTGGGCAGGGGCCGGAAACACCATATATTTT. The whole variable domain, remainder taken from reference TRBV7-9 and TRBJ1-3, is DTGVSQNPRHKITKRGQNVTFRCDPISEHNRLYWYRQTLGQGPEFLTYFQNEAQLEKSRLLSDRFSAERPKGSFSTLEIQRTEQGDSAMYLCASSWAGAGNTIYFGEGSWLTVV.

The CDR3 nucleotides are TGCGCCAGCAGCTTGCGAGAAGCGAATACGCAGTATTTT. It is translated as CASSLREANTQYF. The chain uses TRBV5-1 and TRBJ2-3; D remains unclear. The CDR3 is 13 residues long. Germline V CDR1 and CDR2: SGHRS, YFSETQ. Trimming cost V 1 base and J 7 bases, with 10 bases left between them.

The J gene is TRBJ2-5, the V gene TRBV6-1; D uncertain. The CDR3 contains 14 residues. Trimming shortened V by 10 bases and J by 4 bases, and 19 bases separated the two germline ends. Germline CDR1 and CDR2: MNHNS and SASEGT. The chain's CDR3 is CATEIPPFRETQYF. The CDR3 DNA is TGTGCCACCGAGATCCCCCCCTTCCGAGAGACCCAGTACTTC.

V usage is TRBV10-1 and J usage is TRBJ1-1; no clear D. This CDR3 is 13 amino acids long. Germline V gene lookup returns CDR1 WNHNN and CDR2 SYGVQD (reference sequence). Trimming pared 2 bases from V and 4 bases from J, leaving 8 bases between. The CDR3 DNA sequence: TGCGCCAGCAGTGAGGTGGGGAGCACTGAAGCTTTCTTT. Its translation is CASSEVGSTEAFF.

V is TRBV6-1 and J is TRBJ2-2; tentative D call: TRBD1 (6 bases). Germline V CDR1 and CDR2: MNHNS, SASEGT. CDR3 length: 13 amino acids. Trimming cost V 4 bases and J 4 bases, with 7 bases left between them. The CDR3 sequence: CASSGQVTGELFF. CDR3 nucleotide sequence: TGTGCCAGCAGTGGACAGGTCACCGGGGAGCTGTTTTTT.

The chain joins TRBV27 to TRBJ2-7; 7 bases map to TRBD1. Germline assignment: CDR1 MNHEY and CDR2 SMNVEV (reference sequence). The CDR3 spans 14 residues. V dropped 4 bases and J dropped 2; count of bases not matched to a gene: 5. Here the CDR3 reads CASSWTGGTYEQYF. The CDR3 DNA follows: TGTGCCAGCAGTTGGACAGGTGGGACCTACGAGCAGTACTTC.

The chain has TRBV7-9 and TRBJ1-2; D is perhaps TRBD1 (6 bases). CDR3 length equals 14 residues. The V end was cut by 0 bases, the J end by 6 bases, with 11 bases between. Per the germline V gene, CDR1 is SEHNR and CDR2 is FQNEAQ (reference sequence). CDR3 in amino acids: CASSLAGQGNGYTF. Here the CDR3 DNA reads TGTGCCAGCAGCTTAGCGGGGCAGGGGAATGGCTACACCTTC. Drawing the rest from reference TRBV7-9 and TRBJ1-2, the complete variable domain is DTGVSQNPRHKITKRGQNVTFRCDPISEHNRLYWYRQTLGQGPEFLTYFQNEAQLEKSRLLSDRFSAERPKGSFSTLEIQRTEQGDSAMYLCASSLAGQGNGYTFGSGTRLTVV.

This rearrangement joins TRBV7-6 to TRBJ2-7; TRBD1 matches 9 bases. Germline V gene lookup returns CDR1 SGHVS and CDR2 FNYEAQ. With 5 bases clipped from V and 5 bases from J, the junction kept 16 bases outside the gene matches. The CDR3 runs to 17 residues. The CDR3 DNA sequence: TGTGCCAGCAGCGTCGATTACAGGGGGCAGGGGAAGAACGAGCAGTACTTC. As protein: CASSVDYRGQGKNEQYF.